This paragraph covers one TCR beta chain sequence. No antigen is known for it. With random hexamers, reverse transcription was performed on about 0.5 to 1 ug of RNA. immunoSEQ multiplex PCR amplified TCR beta CDR3 across 54 Vbeta, 13 Jbeta. TCRdb re-called the immunoSEQ multiplex PCR reads through MiXCR, storing one row per CDR3 protein. This table has 180,000 or so distinct CDR3 sequences, almost 96% appearing once. These data are taken from a study of CD8 T cells in Susac syndrome. Study-wide results and caveats: An acknowledgment was made by the study that its TCR sequencing and HLA analysis involved relatively few individuals.

The length of the CDR3 is 15 residues. The ends were cut back, 0 bases at V and 9 bases at J, with 17 bases in the middle. Germline-derived CDR1 and CDR2 are LNHNV and YYDKDF (reference sequence). CD8+ and CD4+ T cells were negatively isolated; TEMRA cells were FACS-enriched. The gene calls are TRBV15 and TRBJ1-2; maybe TRBD1 (6 bases). Sample: CD4+ T cells from PBMCs. This receptor was taken from a human donor with multiple sclerosis. The CDR3 DNA reads as TGTGCCACCAGCAGAGATTCAGGGGCCTTCGGGCGCTACACCTTC. Amino acid sequence: CATSRDSGAFGRYTF. Full variable domain (rest looked up from reference TRBV15 and TRBJ1-2): DAMVIQNPRYQVTQFGKPVTLSCSQTLNHNVMYWYQQKSSQAPKLLFHYYDKDFNNEADTPDNFQSRRPNTSFCFLDIRSPGLGDTAMYLCATSRDSGAFGRYTFGSGTRLTVV.